A selection of T cell receptor beta chains follows, all from one sample in a study of cytomegalovirus exposure and HLA in healthy donors. Assay used: immunoSEQ multiplex PCR; TCRdb lists only in-frame clones, some missing. In the table there are about 89,000 clones, roughly 85% of which are singletons. The sample was PBMCs. The source is a man between 40 and 49 years old in good health and CMV-seropositive. Both conserved end residues are trimmed from each CDR3. Clone size appears in some rows only: once, few, many, or a class for an expanded clone.

V: TRBV27
size: -
CDR3: ASSLSGQGVYEQY

V: TRBV9
size: -
CDR3: ASSVGVGRAEETQY

V: TRBV9
size: -
CDR3: ASSVRGDGAGNEQF

V: TRBV7-9
size: -
CDR3: ASSLNVGSGRRGEQF

V: TRBV7-9
size: -
CDR3: ASSVLAGGYEQY

V: TRBV11-2
size: -
CDR3: ASSFVGTGGPEQY

V: TRBV2
size: -
CDR3: ASTDRGKNTEAF

V: TRBV6-1
size: -
CDR3: ASSAFQDRSSGANVLT

V: TRBV6-1
size: -
CDR3: ASTRQGLSISPLH

V: TRBV10-3
size: -
CDR3: AISEVGGNTEAF

V: TRBV30
size: -
CDR3: AWSHYTGTGGLYEQY

V: TRBV6-1
size: -
CDR3: ASSESANPTGDSNQPQH

V: TRBV27
size: -
CDR3: ASSFVSDNSPLH

V: TRBV5-8
size: once
CDR3: ASSTDRVIVDEQF

V: TRBV9
size: -
CDR3: ASSVGPRGTPDTQY

V: TRBV6-6
size: -
CDR3: ASSPRGGNTEAF

V: TRBV7-6
size: -
CDR3: ASMAGGGLSQETQY

V: TRBV25-1
size: once
CDR3: ASSAPLGEFGDEKLF

V: TRBV28
size: -
CDR3: ASSKVAGTQY

V: TRBV5-1
size: -
CDR3: ASSLWDSRSGYT

V: TRBV2
size: -
CDR3: ASIRRSSIQETQY

V: TRBV7-8
size: few
CDR3: ASSLGSSGNTIY

V: TRBV6-5
size: few
CDR3: ASRRGDSLSYEQY

V: TRBV18
size: once
CDR3: ASSPQFSENIQY

V: TRBV9
size: few
CDR3: ASSVSGNSGNTIY

V: TRBV28
size: -
CDR3: ASRSTGTGVYEQY

V: TRBV4-2
size: -
CDR3: ASSRAGGPSRTNTGELF

V: TRBV6-1
size: -
CDR3: ASSEGPGRGTEAF

V: TRBV11-2
size: -
CDR3: ASSPGDRVLSTEAF

V: TRBV7-2
size: -
CDR3: ASRGDRGSSPLH

V: TRBV6-1
size: -
CDR3: ASKGGLAGNEQY

V: TRBV7-3
size: -
CDR3: ASSLAGGTDTQY

V: TRBV5-1
size: -
CDR3: ASSLIGLGGRQETQY

V: TRBV19
size: -
CDR3: ASSRGYEQY

V: TRBV10-3
size: -
CDR3: ASQTGGYEQY

V: TRBV11-3
size: -
CDR3: ASSATGLNTEAF

V: TRBV7-3
size: -
CDR3: ASSSRGGETQY

V: TRBV29-1
size: few
CDR3: SARTGRGKPETQY

V: TRBV5-4
size: few
CDR3: ASSLGSGRANTGELF

V: TRBV14
size: -
CDR3: ASSLKLGGPQH

V: TRBV5-4
size: -
CDR3: ASSPPGTGTMNTEAF

V: TRBV28
size: -
CDR3: ASRQGVKNIQY

V: TRBV6-5
size: -
CDR3: ASRTRTVSSPLH

V: TRBV7-2
size: -
CDR3: ASSTYLEVEQY

V: TRBV11-2
size: -
CDR3: ASSLPPGGGITDTQY

V: TRBV6-5
size: -
CDR3: ASSYSTGDKNIQY

V: TRBV19
size: -
CDR3: ASTGRGSGTEAF

V: TRBV6-4
size: -
CDR3: ASSRDRGETQY

V: TRBV11-2
size: -
CDR3: ASSQGTSGFQETQY

V: TRBV28
size: -
CDR3: ASSFRTSGTDTQY